The 7 T cell receptor beta chains below come from one sample, sequenced in a study of T-cell memory formation after mild COVID-19. TCRdb called the 5' RACE reads again in MiXCR, with one record for every CDR3 protein. Of over 350,000 distinct CDR3 sequences listed, roughly 15% are singletons. Material for sequencing was PBMCs or a T cell subset sorted from them (not recorded which). These receptors were collected from a man aged 18 to 29 who had mild COVID-19 (a few samples of this study predate the infection). Cell type and time point are not known.

This clonotype was counted a few times. The genes are TRBV7-8 and TRBJ1-2; 7 bases are shared with TRBD1. V was pared by 3 bases and J by 0 bases, with 4 bases of the junction left unmatched. The germline V gene has CDR1 SGHVS and CDR2 FQNEAQ. The CDR3 has 15 residues. This CDR3 is CASSLEGAPNYGYTF. In nucleotides, the CDR3 is TGTGCCAGCAGCTTGGAGGGGGCCCCTAACTATGGCTACACCTTC.

This clonotype was observed a few times. The chain uses TRBV7-6 and TRBJ2-5; D not certain. Germline-derived CDR1 and CDR2 are SGHVS and FNYEAQ. Between the trimmed V and J ends, which lost 5 bases and 3 bases, there was a span of 7 bases. The CDR3 totals 12 residues. In nucleotides, the CDR3 is TGTGCCAGCAGCCGTCACAAAGAGACCCAGTACTTC. Translating it yields CASSRHKETQYF.

The genes are TRBV7-3 and TRBJ1-2, with D tentatively TRBD1 (6 bases). CDR1 and CDR2 (germline): SGHTA, FQGTGA. This CDR3 comprises 15 residues. V dropped 5 bases and J dropped 2 bases, with 15 bases sitting between them. This chain's CDR3 is CASSEVQGLNYGYTF. In DNA, the CDR3 is TGTGCCAGCAGCGAAGTACAGGGATTAAACTATGGCTACACCTTC.

In its sample, this clonotype was seen a few times. DNA of the CDR3: TGCGCCAGCAGCTTGGCCATCCCCACAGATACGCAGTATTTT. Residues: CASSLAIPTDTQYF. This chain links TRBV5-1 with TRBJ2-3; no firm D call. The germline V gene encodes CDR1 SGHRS and CDR2 YFSETQ. Trimming took off 0 bases at V and 2 bases at J, with 7 bases between the two ends. This CDR3 comprises 14 residues.

This chain connects TRBV7-9 to TRBJ2-1, with D perhaps given as TRBD1 or TRBD2 (5 bases each). The V gene lost 4 bases and the J gene lost 14 bases, with 18 bases spanning the gap. The CDR3 consists of 13 residues. In germline, CDR1 is SEHNR, CDR2 FQNEAQ (reference sequence). The CDR3 sequence is CASSSLGTSEEFF. CDR3 in DNA: TGTGCCAGCAGCTCCTTAGGGACGTCCGAGGAGTTCTTC.

This clonotype has ten or more counts. J is TRBJ1-3 and V is TRBV7-2; a possible D gene is TRBD1 (5 bases). The ends were cut back, 7 bases at V and 1 base at J, with 11 bases in the middle. This CDR3 region has 14 residues. Germline V CDR1 and CDR2: SGHTA, FQGNSA. The CDR3 DNA sequence: TGTGCCAGCACCCAAGGGGTTTCTGGAAACACCATATATTTT. Translated: CASTQGVSGNTIYF.

The chain uses TRBV7-9 and TRBJ1-5, with D tentatively TRBD1 (5 bases). V dropped 3 bases and J dropped 9 bases, with 12 bases sitting between them. Germline V gene lookup returns CDR1 SEHNR and CDR2 FQNEAQ (reference sequence). The CDR3 runs 13 residues. In DNA form, the CDR3 reads TGTGCCAGCAGCTTGGGCGGGGCATCGCCCCAGCATTTT. It specifies CASSLGGASPQHF.